These 7 T cell receptor beta chains came from one sample sequenced in a study of regulatory T cells in long-lasting Graves disease. Time point described: newly diagnosed GD, antithyroid drugs for less than 3 months. The TCR library was made from RNA extracted from PBMCs. Arm-PCR of CDR3 regions and iRepertoire HTBI primers were the basis on which TCR beta libraries were built. TCRdb recomputed calls from the multiplex PCR reads with MiXCR, one row per CDR3 protein. The sample records 250,000 to 300,000 distinct CDR3 sequences, around a sixth being singletons. This same sample was also part of a study on T cells in Graves' hyperthyroidism and ophthalmopathy.

This specimen consisted of peripheral blood mononuclear cells (PBMCs), obtained at new diagnosis, from a patient treated with antithyroid drugs. Receptors originate from a woman aged 30 to 39 with Graves disease.

This clonotype was seen repeatedly, ten times or more. The CDR3 DNA follows: TGTGCCAGCAGCTTAGGGCAGGCAGCCGGGGAGCTGTTTTTT. This translates into CASSLGQAAGELFF. This chain joins TRBV7-6 and TRBJ2-2; D is ambiguous. The CDR3 has 14 residues. Germline V gene sequence: CDR1 SGHVS, CDR2 FNYEAQ. The V end was cut by 1 base, the J end by 6 bases, with 9 bases between.

The rearrangement joins TRBV29-1 to TRBJ1-3; D gene ambiguous. Germline V gene lookup returns CDR1 SQVTM and CDR2 ANQGSEA. Between the trimmed V and J ends, which lost 4 bases and 0 bases, there was a span of 13 bases. The CDR3 loop spans 15 amino acids. CDR3 in amino acids: CSVVGADPSGNTIYF. The CDR3, as DNA: TGCAGCGTTGTTGGCGCAGACCCCTCTGGAAACACCATATATTTT.

Many counts were recorded for this clonotype. This chain uses TRBV19 with TRBJ1-1, with D tentatively TRBD1 (5 bases). This CDR3 is built from 13 residues. Germline values: CDR1 LNHDA, CDR2 SQIVND (reference sequence). The V end was cut by 3 bases, the J end by 4 bases, with 9 bases between. CDR3: CASSIQGPTEAFF. The CDR3 nucleotides are TGTGCCAGTAGTATCCAGGGTCCCACTGAAGCTTTCTTT. Full variable domain (remainder filled in from reference TRBV19 and TRBJ1-1): DGGITQSPKYLFRKEGQNVTLSCEQNLNHDAMYWYRQDPGQGLRLIYYSQIVNDFQKGDIAEGYSVSREKKESFPLTVTSAQKNPTAFYLCASSIQGPTEAFFGQGTRLTVV.

To note about this clonotype: The junction departs from germline at one end; a sequencing error may be responsible. This chain joins TRBV11-1 and TRBJ2-3, with D tentatively TRBD2 (6 bases). CDR1 and CDR2 (germline): SGHAT, FQDESV (reference sequence). The CDR3 has 17 amino acids. The CDR3 bases are TGCGCCAGCAGCCCCCTCAGGGCGGGGCTCAGCACAGATACGCAGTATTTT. Translating gives CASSPLRAGLSTDTQYF. Filled out from reference TRBV11-1 and TRBJ2-3, the complete variable domain reads EAEVAQSPRYKITEKSQAVAFWCDPISGHATLYWYRQILGQGPELLVQFQDESVVDDSQLPKDRFSAERLKGVDSTLKIQPAELGDSAMYLCASSPLRAGLSTDTQYFGPGTRLTVL.

This clonotype was observed at least ten times. The chain employs TRBV12-3 or TRBV12-4 and TRBJ1-6; TRBD1 is a possible D gene (5 bases). The germline V and J ends were trimmed by 6 bases and 4 bases, with 7 bases remaining between them. The CDR3 runs 13 residues. The CDR3 sequence is CASRRQYNSPLHF. CDR3 sequence (DNA): TGTGCCAGCAGGAGACAGTATAATTCACCCCTCCACTTT.

This clonotype is a singleton in its sample. A far more abundant clone sits one base away, making this likely a read error. The chain carries TRBV6-2 or TRBV6-3 and TRBJ2-7; 9 bases map to TRBD2. Germline lookup yields CDR1 MNHEY and CDR2 SVGEGT. The CDR3 spans 15 residues. With V trimmed by 5 bases and J by 5 bases, 10 bases remained unmatched. CDR3 DNA: TGTGCCAGCAGTGGAGGCTCTAGCGGGGCGCACGAGCAGTACTTC. It specifies CASSGGSSGAHEQYF.

The chain's CDR3 is CSAIRGQGGNTGELFF. The CDR3, as DNA: TGCAGTGCAATTCGGGGACAGGGGGGCAACACCGGGGAGCTGTTTTTT. This rearrangement joins TRBV20-1 to TRBJ2-2, with 11 bases lining up with TRBD1. This CDR3 is 16 amino acids long. Germline CDR1 and CDR2: DFQATT and SNEGSKA (reference sequence). The V segment lost 6 bases and the J segment 2 bases; nucleotides outside the gene matches: 8.